These 20 T cell receptor beta chains came from one sample sequenced in a study of post-analysis software for immune sequencing data. General observations from the study: Compared with controls, patients had more of roughly five TRBV segments, including TRBV5-6, TRBV5-1 and TRBV20-1.

Built from TCR beta cDNA, the libraries had unique molecular identifiers in them. TCRdb independently ran MiXCR on the PCR reads; one entry per CDR3 protein. The data contain 650,000 to 850,000 distinct CDR3 sequences, roughly 50% of them singletons. No antigen has been identified for these receptors. The specimen sequenced was blood. These receptors were taken from a girl aged 5-17 years with multiple sclerosis.

The rearrangement uses TRBV10-3 and TRBJ2-1; TRBD2 aligns across 14 bases. Germline V CDR1 and CDR2: ENHRY, SYGVKD. The ends lost 5 bases at V and 8 bases at J; junction bases unmatched: 11. The CDR3 length is 17 residues. Here the CDR3 reads CAISSLGTSGRRYEQFF. The CDR3 DNA reads as TGTGCCATCAGTAGCCTCGGGACTAGCGGGAGAAGGTATGAGCAGTTCTTC.

This clonotype has only one observation. The genes are TRBV7-8 and TRBJ2-7; weak D call: TRBD2 (5 bases). CDR1 and CDR2 (germline): SGHVS, FQNEAQ. This CDR3 region has 15 residues. The V gene lost 0 bases and the J gene lost 0 bases, with 9 bases spanning the gap. In DNA form, the CDR3 reads TGTGCCAGCAGCTTAGCGCGGGCACCCTCCTACGAGCAGTACTTC. Its protein product is CASSLARAPSYEQYF.

The chain combines TRBV20-1 with TRBJ2-3; tentative D call: TRBD2 (5 bases). The CDR3 contains 12 residues. Germline V gene data show CDR1 as DFQATT and CDR2 as SNEGSKA (reference sequence). Trimming removed 3 bases from V and 14 bases from J, with 18 bases in between. The CDR3 DNA follows: TGCAGTGCTAGGTCCGGGATCCCGAAACCGTATTTT. It yields the protein CSARSGIPKPYF.

This chain links TRBV5-1 with TRBJ2-1; 9 nucleotides agree with TRBD2. Germline lookup yields CDR1 SGHRS and CDR2 YFSETQ. This CDR3 is 18 amino acids long. Trimming cost V 2 bases and J 0 bases; bases outside gene matches: 9. The CDR3 region has the DNA TGCGCCAGCAGCTTTGGAACTAGCGGGCAAAGCTCCTACAATGAGCAGTTCTTC. Its translation: CASSFGTSGQSSYNEQFF.

The gene calls are TRBV5-1 and TRBJ2-1; D is undetermined. V lost 0 bases and J lost 3, with 10 bases in between. The CDR3 sequence is 15 residues long. CDR1 SGHRS and CDR2 YFSETQ come from the germline V gene. CDR3 bases: TGCGCCAGCAGCTTGGAACTGGAATTCTACAATGAGCAGTTCTTC. It codes for CASSLELEFYNEQFF.

The chain recombines TRBV12-3 or TRBV12-4 with TRBJ2-4, with 9 positions matching TRBD2. With V trimmed by 7 bases and J by 13 bases, 5 bases remained unmatched. The CDR3 spans 11 residues. The CDR3 sequence is CASKLAGEQYF. The CDR3 region has the DNA TGTGCCAGCAAACTAGCGGGTGAGCAGTACTTC.

This sequence joins TRBV25-1 and TRBJ2-1; no definite D call. CDR1 and CDR2 (germline): MGHDK, SYGVNS. With 3 bases removed from V and 3 bases from J, the gap between germline ends came to 9 bases. There are 14 residues in the CDR3. The CDR3 sequence: CASSDPLHYNEQFF. CDR3 DNA sequence: TGTGCCAGCAGTGATCCACTCCACTACAATGAGCAGTTCTTC.

This clonotype was seen a few times. This chain joins TRBV20-1 and TRBJ1-4; 7 bases match TRBD1. The V and J ends lost 5 bases and 8 bases, in that order; junction bases with no gene match: 14. The CDR3 totals 15 residues. Germline V CDR1 and CDR2: DFQATT, SNEGSKA (reference sequence). The CDR3 here is CSAQVVGQEPEKLFF. DNA of the CDR3: TGCAGTGCTCAAGTGGTCGGACAGGAGCCCGAAAAACTGTTTTTT.

V usage is TRBV29-1 and J usage is TRBJ2-1; 7 bases are shared with TRBD2. The J call is uncertain, as TRBJ2-7 better fits the DNA end. This CDR3 has 15 residues. The germline CDR1 and CDR2 sequences are SQVTM and ANQGSEA. This CDR3 is CSVGSPSGSYNEQYF. In DNA form, the CDR3 reads TGCAGCGTTGGGTCCCCTAGCGGTTCCTACAATGAGCAGTACTTC.

The gene calls are TRBV20-1 and TRBJ2-3, with 9 bases lining up with TRBD2. The CDR3 is 15 residues long. V shed 2 bases and J 0 bases; nucleotides not matched to a gene: 3. CDR1 and CDR2 (germline): DFQATT, SNEGSKA (reference sequence). CDR3: CSARKAGGSTDTQYF. DNA of the CDR3: TGCAGTGCTAGAAAAGCGGGAGGTAGCACAGATACGCAGTATTTT.

This clonotype was seen a few times. The rearrangement joins TRBV29-1 to TRBJ2-3, with 9 bases lining up with TRBD2. J lost 2 bases, V lost 5 bases, and 8 bases had no gene match. The CDR3 is 15 residues long. Per germline, CDR1 SQVTM and CDR2 ANQGSEA. CDR3 in DNA: TGCAGCGTTTGCCCTAGCGGGACCAACACAGATACGCAGTATTTT. Its translation: CSVCPSGTNTDTQYF.

The rearrangement joins TRBV7-3 to TRBJ2-1; TRBD2 agrees at 15 bases. This CDR3 is 19 amino acids long. Per germline, CDR1 SGHTA and CDR2 FQGTGA. After removal of 0 bases from V and 5 bases from J, the junction contained 8 bases not matched to a gene. The CDR3 loop reads CASSLTIGLAGGPHNEQFF. DNA of the CDR3: TGTGCCAGCAGCTTAACGATAGGACTAGCGGGAGGGCCCCACAATGAGCAGTTCTTC.

The chain carries TRBV2 and TRBJ2-5; D is ambiguous. Germline V lookup: CDR1 SNHLY, CDR2 FYNNEI. This CDR3 has 14 amino acids. V was pared by 2 bases and J by 5 bases, with 12 bases between. This CDR3 reads CASSETIAQETQYF. CDR3 in DNA: TGTGCCAGCAGTGAAACGATAGCCCAGGAGACCCAGTACTTC.

The chain recombines TRBV20-1 with TRBJ1-1; D not certain. The CDR3 is 14 residues long. Looked up from germline, CDR1 is DFQATT and CDR2 is SNEGSKA (reference sequence). Trimming removed 3 bases at V and 1 base at J, with 12 bases between. The CDR3, as DNA: TGCAGTGCTAGTCTCCCTGGGAGGAACACTGAAGCTTTCTTT. Translated: CSASLPGRNTEAFF.

The table lists this clonotype with a few counts. The chain links TRBV5-1 to TRBJ2-3; 7 bases are shared with TRBD2. This CDR3 is 16 amino acids long. The trim removed 1 base at V and 2 bases at J, leaving 7 bases unmatched. The germline gives CDR1 SGHRS, CDR2 YFSETQ. The CDR3 nucleotides read TGCGCCAGCAGCTTGCGTTTTAGCGGGCTCACAGATACGCAGTATTTT. As protein: CASSLRFSGLTDTQYF.

The chain carries TRBV7-2 and TRBJ2-3; possible D gene TRBD1, 6 bases. The CDR3 totals 17 residues. Germline assignment: CDR1 SGHTA and CDR2 FQGNSA. The V end lost 5 bases, the J end lost 4 bases, and 22 bases lay between the germline ends. For the CDR3, the DNA is TGTGCCAGCAGCGCGCAGGGGACACCTCGTCGATCAGATACGCAGTATTTT. It encodes CASSAQGTPRRSDTQYF.

The chain uses TRBV6-1 and TRBJ2-3, with 10 bases fitting TRBD2. In germline, CDR1 is MNHNS, CDR2 SASEGT. V dropped 3 bases and J dropped 3; count of bases not matched to a gene: 6. This CDR3 contains 16 residues. This CDR3 reads CASSEGSSGRTDTQYF. The CDR3 DNA follows: TGTGCCAGCAGTGAGGGGAGTAGCGGGAGGACAGATACGCAGTATTTT.

The J gene is TRBJ2-1, the V gene TRBV3-1, with 11 nucleotides matching TRBD2. Germline V lookup: CDR1 LGHDT, CDR2 YNNKEL (reference sequence). Trimming at V came to 2 bases and at J to 9 bases, leaving 9 bases not matched to a gene. The CDR3 loop spans 16 amino acids. The CDR3 is CASSQKPGTSGFEQFF. The CDR3 DNA reads as TGTGCCAGCAGCCAAAAGCCCGGGACTAGCGGTTTTGAGCAGTTCTTC.

This rearrangement joins TRBV27 to TRBJ1-6; D is unresolved. The V and J ends lost 6 bases and 2 bases respectively, with 14 bases between them. Germline V gives CDR1 MNHEY, CDR2 SMNVEV (reference sequence). CDR3 length equals 16 residues. For the CDR3, the DNA is TGTGCCAGCAGGGGAGGGTACGGAGCCTATAATTCACCCCTCCACTTT. Translated: CASRGGYGAYNSPLHF.

This clonotype came up a few times. The chain employs TRBV29-1 and TRBJ2-1; 10 positions match TRBD1. After removal of 6 bases from V and 6 bases from J, the junction contained 5 bases not matched to a gene. Germline CDR1 reads SQVTM; CDR2 reads ANQGSEA. The CDR3 sequence is 13 residues long. CDR3 in DNA: TGCAGCGTCGGTAGACAGGGGGCCAATGAGCAGTTCTTC. Its translation is CSVGRQGANEQFF.